The T cell receptor beta chain described here comes from a study of post-analysis software for immune sequencing data. Study-level background: Included among the disease courses, which were recorded for the cohort, were relapsing-remitting, secondary progressive and progressive-relapsing multiple sclerosis. Overall study results and limits: Those samples that were prepared in the same batch co-clustered strongly by F measure. Controls showed lower frequencies than patients for roughly 5 TRBV segments, and TRBV5-6, TRBV5-1 and TRBV20-1 were among these. When compared against controls, multiple sclerosis patients showed significantly lower normalized Chao1 diversity.

Prepared libraries of TCR beta cDNA carried unique molecular identifiers. TCRdb itself ran the PCR reads through MiXCR, one entry per CDR3 protein. The sample consists of 430,000 or so distinct CDR3 sequences, 39% of them appearing once. Details on this clonotype: Antigen specificity is unknown.

The V and J ends lost 10 bases and 0 bases, in that order; junction bases with no gene match: 11. The CDR3 length is 15 residues. Germline values: CDR1 MNHEY, CDR2 SVGAGI. The source material was blood. The clonotype comes from a girl aged 2 to 10 with multiple sclerosis. The chain has TRBV6-5 and TRBJ1-1; 7 positions match TRBD1. CDR3 amino acids: CATFDRVGVNTEAFF. DNA of the CDR3: TGTGCCACCTTCGACAGGGTGGGAGTGAACACTGAAGCTTTCTTT.